This T cell receptor (beta chain) comes out of a study of OX40 agonist ivuxolimab in advanced cancers. CDR3 length: 12 residues. Germline V gene lookup returns CDR1 SGHTA and CDR2 FQGNSA. V was pared by 1 base and J by 2 bases, with 3 bases between. Notes on the study in general: Clonal expansion by week 6 occurred in CD4+ and CD8+ blood T cells (at 0.1 to 3.0 mg/kg).

Assay used: immunoSEQ multiplex PCR; TCRdb lists only in-frame clones, some missing. The sample has about 60,000 clones, about 88% seen once. Concerning this clone: Its matching antigen is unknown.

The TCR sequence derives from an adult with an advanced solid tumor such as melanoma, head and neck, liver or kidney cancer. V gene TRBV7-2 combines with J gene TRBJ2-7; D remains unclear. The sequencing here drew on CD4+ or CD8+ T cells sorted from blood, taken in a trial of the OX40 agonist ivuxolimab. CDR3 DNA sequence: TGTGCCAGCAGCTTAGACGCCTACGAGCAGTACTTC. Amino acid sequence: CASSLDAYEQYF. The full variable domain, with the rest looked up from reference TRBV7-2 and TRBJ2-7, is GAGVSQSPSNKVTEKGKDVELRCDPISGHTALYWYRQSLGQGLEFLIYFQGNSAPDKSGLPSDRFSAERTGGSVSTLTIQRTQQEDSAVYLCASSLDAYEQYFGPGTRLTVT.